A selection of T cell receptor beta chains follows, all from one sample in a study of T cell changes during pregnancy in multiple sclerosis. Sequencing was performed with immunoSEQ multiplex PCR; in TCRdb, only in-frame clones are kept and a portion is missing. This sample carries about 30,000 clones, more than 85% of them seen once, and the ten largest clones take approximately 0.39%. Source: CD4+ T cells from peripheral blood mononuclear cells, taken after pregnancy. Every receptor here comes from a female donor with multiple sclerosis, enrolled in a pregnancy study. The CDR3 runs from the conserved cysteine through the conserved F or W. A D gene is named only where the DNA matches it firmly. Clone size is given for some rows only: seen once, a few or many times, or a class if the clone is expanded.

cdr3_nt cdr3_aa d_call clone_size j_call v_call
TGTGCCACCAGCAGAGATGGTGGGACTAGCGGGCTGGGGTTAGAGACCCAGTACTTC CATSRDGGTSGLGLETQYF TRBD2 NA TRBJ2-5 TRBV15
TGTGCCTGGAGTGTACGGGATGAGCAGTTCTTC CAWSVRDEQFF NA NA TRBJ2-1 TRBV30
TGTGCCAGCAGCTTTGAACAGGGTCTTGGCTACACCTTC CASSFEQGLGYTF NA once TRBJ1-2 TRBV7-2
TGTGCCAGCAGCTTCCTGCCGGGACAAGAAGCTTTCTTT CASSFLPGQEAFF NA NA TRBJ1-1 TRBV7-2
TGTGCCAGCAGACGACTAGCGGGAGGCTACGAGCAGTACTTC CASRRLAGGYEQYF TRBD2 NA TRBJ2-7 TRBV6-5
TGCAGCGTTGGACAGGACAACGCTTTCTTT CSVGQDNAFF NA few TRBJ1-1 TRBV29-1
TGTGCCAGCAGCTTAGGCAGGGTGCCGGACACAGATACGCAGTATTTT CASSLGRVPDTDTQYF NA NA TRBJ2-3 TRBV7-9
TGTGCCAGCAGTCCAGGGGGTAGTAACTATGGCTACACCTTC CASSPGGSNYGYTF TRBD1 few TRBJ1-2 TRBV2
TGCAGCGTTGACCCGGGACAGGGAGAGGGCTACACCTTC CSVDPGQGEGYTF TRBD1 once TRBJ1-2 TRBV29-1
TGTGCCATCAAACAGGGGGTAAATCAGCCCCAGCATTTT CAIKQGVNQPQHF TRBD1 NA TRBJ1-5 TRBV10-3
TGTGCCAGCAGCCGTACACGACAAGAGACCCAGTACTTC CASSRTRQETQYF NA once TRBJ2-5 TRBV7-9
TGTGCCAGCAGCCCTCGGACTAGCGGGGGTAATGAGCAGTTCTTC CASSPRTSGGNEQFF TRBD2 NA TRBJ2-1 TRBV7-2
TGTGCCAGCAGTCGGGGACAGGGTGATAATTCACCCCTCCACTTT CASSRGQGDNSPLHF TRBD1 once TRBJ1-6 TRBV6-5
TGTGCCAGCAGCCCCCGGACAGTCTCCTACGAGCAGTACTTC CASSPRTVSYEQYF NA NA TRBJ2-7 TRBV11-2
TGTGCCAGCAGCCTCGGGGTACGTTACGAGCAGTACTTC CASSLGVRYEQYF NA NA TRBJ2-7 TRBV11-2
TGTGCCATCAGTGTTGGCCCAACCAGTAATGAGCAGTTCTTC CAISVGPTSNEQFF NA NA TRBJ2-1 TRBV10-3
TGCGCCAGCAGCCTTCACGGTGAGCAGTTCTTC CASSLHGEQFF NA NA TRBJ2-1 TRBV5-1
TGTGCCAGCAGTTGGAGGGGACTAGCGGGGGGTGAGACCCAGTACTTC CASSWRGLAGGETQYF TRBD2 once TRBJ2-5 TRBV6-5
TGTGCCAGCAGCTTTGACAGCATCAATCAGCCCCAGCATTTT CASSFDSINQPQHF NA NA TRBJ1-5 TRBV7-2
TGTGCCTGCCCCCTGGCAGGAACCCAAGAGACCCAGTACTTC CACPLAGTQETQYF NA NA TRBJ2-5 TRBV30
TGCGCCAGCAGCTTGGATGTGGGGCAGGGGGTCACTGAAGCTTTCTTT CASSLDVGQGVTEAFF TRBD1 NA TRBJ1-1 TRBV5-1
TGTGCCAGCAGTGAGGAGACAGGGAGGAACACCATATATTTT CASSEETGRNTIYF TRBD1 once TRBJ1-3 TRBV2
TGTGCCAGTGTAAACAGGGGGCTCCACTCGAACACTGAAGCTTTCTTT CASVNRGLHSNTEAFF TRBD1 NA TRBJ1-1 TRBV19
TGTGCCAGCAGCAAACGGGACAGCCCGTGGGAGACCCAGTACTTC CASSKRDSPWETQYF TRBD1 few TRBJ2-5 TRBV7-7
TGCGCCAGCCACTACGGATCCTCAGGGGGCTGGGAGACCCAGTACTTC CASHYGSSGGWETQYF TRBD1 NA TRBJ2-5 TRBV5-1
TGTGCCAGCAGCCCGCACCTTGGCGGCTACACCTTC CASSPHLGGYTF NA NA TRBJ1-2 TRBV7-9
TGTGCCAGCACCCATCTAGGACAGACGAACACTGAAGCTTTCTTT CASTHLGQTNTEAFF NA NA TRBJ1-1 TRBV27
TGCGCCAGCAGCCAAGATGAGATTCAGGACAATGAGCAGTTCTTC CASSQDEIQDNEQFF NA NA TRBJ2-1 TRBV4-3
TGTGCCAGCTCACCACCGGGCGGGGGGCGAGAGACCCAGTACTTC CASSPPGGGRETQYF TRBD2 NA TRBJ2-5 TRBV18
TGTGCCAGCCGCGGGACAGGGGAAACCCAGTACTTC CASRGTGETQYF TRBD1 once TRBJ2-5 TRBV6-5
TGTGCCAGCAACTCCCGATCAGGCGGGAGGGCCATGGAGACCCAGTACTTC CASNSRSGGRAMETQYF TRBD2 NA TRBJ2-5 TRBV5-6
TGTGCCAGCAGTGAAATGGGGGCGGACTATGGCTACACCTTC CASSEMGADYGYTF NA NA TRBJ1-2 TRBV6-1
TGTGCCAGCAGTGAATATATCGGGACAGTAAATGAAAAACTGTTTTTT CASSEYIGTVNEKLFF TRBD1 NA TRBJ1-4 TRBV25-1
TGTGCCAGCAAGCGTAGGAACCAAAGGGGCGAAAAACTGTTTTTT CASKRRNQRGEKLFF NA NA TRBJ1-4 TRBV2
TGTGCCAGCAGTTTATTGGCTCCCGGTTCGGGGGACTCTTCGAATTCACCCCTCCACTTT CASSLLAPGSGDSSNSPLHF NA NA TRBJ1-6 TRBV27
TGTGCCAGCAGCTCTGACAGGGGGCGGGGAGAGACCCAGTACTTC CASSSDRGRGETQYF TRBD1 once TRBJ2-5 TRBV5-8
TGTGCCAGCAGTCAGGGTACCTACGAGCAGTACTTC CASSQGTYEQYF NA NA TRBJ2-7 TRBV6-5
TGTGCCGCACACCTAGAGCCTGTCACTGAAGCTTTCTTT CAAHLEPVTEAFF NA few TRBJ1-1 TRBV2
TGCGCCAGCAGCGCTATAGGGACAGGGGGTGCAGATACGCAGTATTTT CASSAIGTGGADTQYF TRBD1 NA TRBJ2-3 TRBV5-1
TGTGCCAGCAGTTACCTTAACTCTGGAAACACCATATATTTT CASSYLNSGNTIYF NA once TRBJ1-3 TRBV6-6
TGCGCCAGCAGTGGGCTGAGGGACAGGGTGGAGACCCAGTACTTC CASSGLRDRVETQYF TRBD1 NA TRBJ2-5 TRBV10-2
TGTGCCAGTAGTATTGACGTACAGGGGTTTCTGGGAGAGACCCAGTACTTC CASSIDVQGFLGETQYF TRBD1 NA TRBJ2-5 TRBV19
TGTGCCAGCAGTACCCAGGAGGGGCGGAGTTCACCCCTCCACTTT CASSTQEGRSSPLHF NA NA TRBJ1-6 TRBV7-2
TGTGCCAGCAGCTTAGCGCGGTTAACAGGGGGCGTCACTGAAGCTTTCTTT CASSLARLTGGVTEAFF TRBD1 NA TRBJ1-1 TRBV7-8
TGTGCCAGCAGTGAAACGCAGGGGCGGACTGAAGCTTTCTTT CASSETQGRTEAFF NA NA TRBJ1-1 TRBV2
TGTGCCAGTAGTATCGAGGGTCGGGGATCGAAGGGCTACACCTTC CASSIEGRGSKGYTF NA NA TRBJ1-2 TRBV19
TGCGCCAGCAGACAGGGATCCGAGACCCAGTACTTC CASRQGSETQYF NA once TRBJ2-5 TRBV10-2
TGTGCCTGGAGTCTCGGGACAGGCTATGGCTACACCTTC CAWSLGTGYGYTF TRBD1 NA TRBJ1-2 TRBV30
TGTGCCAGCAGCTATACAGGGGGCCCCTCCTACGAGCAGTACTTC CASSYTGGPSYEQYF TRBD1 NA TRBJ2-7 TRBV7-9
TGTGCCAGCAGCGCTATAGCGGGAGGGCCCGTAAACGAGCAGTACTTC CASSAIAGGPVNEQYF TRBD2 NA TRBJ2-7 TRBV11-2
TGTGCCAGCAGTCCCCGACAGGGGCTTTCCTACGAGCAGTACTTC CASSPRQGLSYEQYF TRBD1 NA TRBJ2-7 TRBV6-5
TGTGCCAGCTCACAGGGAGGGGCAGATACGCAGTATTTT CASSQGGADTQYF TRBD2 NA TRBJ2-3 TRBV18
TGTGCCAGCACACCAACCCTGGCAGGGGCCGGAAACACCATATATTTT CASTPTLAGAGNTIYF NA NA TRBJ1-3 TRBV2